These 10 T cell receptor beta chains were all obtained from the same sample, sequenced in a study of T cells in women clearing cervical HPV infection. Clones were read by immunoSEQ multiplex PCR, and TCRdb kept only the in-frame ones, dropping some. The sample's table shows some 33,000 clones. Sequenced material: blood buffy coat. The receptor source for this set is a woman between 18 and 75 years old with a cervical HPV16 infection that either progressed to CIN3+ or cleared (not recorded which).

With regard to this clone: The read is 3 residues too short to cover the CDR3 end, so that end is filled in from the germline J gene. The J gene is TRBJ2-2, the V gene TRBV19; TRBD1 agrees at 7 bases. CDR1 and CDR2 from the germline V gene are LNHDA and SQIVND (reference sequence). The CDR3 extends over 13 amino acids. The part of the CDR3 DNA that was read is TGTGCCAGTAGTGGGGGACAGTACTCACCG. It translates to CASSGGQYSP. The whole CDR3 region reads CASSGGQYSPLFF.

As for this clone: Read data end 3 residues before the CDR3 end; the end is taken from the germline J gene. The chain links TRBV11-3 to TRBJ1-2, with unresolved D. The CDR3 has 15 residues. CDR1 is SGHNT and CDR2 is YENEEA in the germline V gene. V was shortened by 5 bases and J by 4 bases, with 17 bases between the two germline ends. The CDR3 loop reads CASSPQGPDSYGYTF. The sequenced part of the CDR3 DNA is TGTGCCAGCAGCCCTCAAGGGCCCGATTCCTATGGC.

Of note for this clone: Read sequence stops 3 residues before the CDR3 end, and the germline J gene provides the missing end. V is TRBV19 and J is TRBJ1-1; D possibly corresponds to TRBD1 (5 bases). The germline V gene has CDR1 LNHDA and CDR2 SQIVND (reference sequence). V lost 5 bases and J lost 2, with 12 bases in between. The CDR3 extends over 14 amino acids. The sequenced part of the CDR3 DNA is TGTGCCAGTAGTGCGCAGGGTACTAACACTGAA. It codes for CASSAQGTNTE. The full CDR3 reads CASSAQGTNTEAFF.

Details on this clone: The read terminates 3 residues ahead of where the CDR3 ends, so the germline J gene completes it. The chain employs TRBV7-9 and TRBJ2-5; the D gene is possibly TRBD2 (5 bases). This CDR3 comprises 15 residues. The germline gives CDR1 SEHNR, CDR2 FQNEAQ (reference sequence). Trimming took off 2 bases at V and 2 bases at J, with 12 bases between the two ends. CDR3 DNA (partial): TGTGCCAGCAGCTTAAGTACGAGGGCTCAAGAGACC. This codes for CASSLSTRAQET. The full CDR3 is CASSLSTRAQETQYF. The full variable domain, in which reference TRBV7-9 and TRBJ2-5 provide the parts outside the CDR3, is DTGVSQNPRHKITKRGQNVTFRCDPISEHNRLYWYRQTLGQGPEFLTYFQNEAQLEKSRLLSDRFSAERPKGSFSTLEIQRTEQGDSAMYLCASSLSTRAQETQYFGPGTRLLVL.

To note about this clone: At one boundary the junction diverges from the germline segment, which might be a read error. The CDR3 is cut off 3 residues early in the read; its end comes from the germline J gene. This CDR3 is also generated by other DNA sequences in the sample. This chain connects TRBV7-2 to TRBJ1-3; D perhaps matches TRBD1 (6 bases). Germline V gives CDR1 SGHTA, CDR2 FQGNSA. This CDR3 is built from 14 residues. CDR3: CASSLGTVGNTIYF. The DNA read from the CDR3 is TGTGCCAGCAGCTTAGGGACAGTTGGAAACACT.

On this clone itself: The read falls 3 residues short of the CDR3 end, and the missing part is taken from the germline J gene. The chain combines TRBV30 with TRBJ2-1, with 10 bases identical to TRBD2. J lost 5 bases, V lost 0 bases, and 7 bases had no gene match. Germline-derived CDR1 and CDR2 are GTSNPN and SVGIG (reference sequence). This CDR3 is built from 16 residues. CDR3 bases read: TGTGCCTGGAGTGTCGGTTGGAGCGGGAGGGACAATGAG. Its protein product is CAWSVGWSGRDNE. The entire CDR3 protein is CAWSVGWSGRDNEQFF.

Partial CDR3 DNA: TGTGCCAGCTGTTACAGGGGGAGCTCCTACAATGAG. Its protein is CASCYRGSSYNE. The full-length CDR3 reads as CASCYRGSSYNEQFF. The V and J genes are TRBV2 and TRBJ2-1; 8 bases line up with TRBD1. The read comes to an end 3 residues before the CDR3 does, leaving the germline J gene to fill in the end. The CDR3 runs 15 residues. J lost 0 bases, V lost 8 bases, and 6 bases had no gene match. Germline V lookup: CDR1 SNHLY, CDR2 FYNNEI.

Details on this clone: The CDR3 end is not reached by the read, which stops 3 residues before it; the germline J gene fills it in. V and J are TRBV18 and TRBJ1-2, with 11 bases fitting TRBD1. CDR3 size: 15 residues. The germline V gene encodes CDR1 KGHSH and CDR2 LQKENI. Trimming cost V 3 bases and J 4 bases; bases outside gene matches: 4. The CDR3: CASSPGGQGAYGYTF. CDR3 bases read: TGTGCCAGCTCACCCGGAGGACAGGGGGCCTATGGC.

In the case of this clone: The CDR3 end is not reached by the read, which stops 3 residues before it; the germline J gene fills it in. The rearrangement uses TRBV7-9 and TRBJ1-1; 7 nucleotides line up with TRBD1. The CDR3 has 13 residues. Looked up from germline, CDR1 is SEHNR and CDR2 is FQNEAQ (reference sequence). CDR3 in amino acids: CASSLVFRGEAFF. CDR3 DNA (partial): TGTGCCAGCAGCTTAGTCTTCAGGGGGGAA. The full variable domain, with the rest looked up from reference TRBV7-9 and TRBJ1-1, is DTGVSQNPRHKITKRGQNVTFRCDPISEHNRLYWYRQTLGQGPEFLTYFQNEAQLEKSRLLSDRFSAERPKGSFSTLEIQRTEQGDSAMYLCASSLVFRGEAFFGQGTRLTVV.

A remark on this clone: Coverage ceases 3 residues before the CDR3 finishes, and the germline J gene fills in the end. The chain combines TRBV7-7 with TRBJ2-5; the match to TRBD2 covers 10 bases. Per the germline V gene, CDR1 is SSHAT and CDR2 is FNYEAQ (reference sequence). J was trimmed by 5 bases and V by 5 bases; bases with no gene match: 5. The CDR3 runs to 14 residues. The CDR3 reads CASSGLAGEETQYF. The sequenced part of the CDR3 DNA is TGTGCCAGCAGCGGGCTAGCGGGAGAGGAGACC. Combining the CDR3 with reference TRBV7-7 and TRBJ2-5 gives the whole variable domain GAGVSQSPRYKVTKRGQDVTLRCDPISSHATLYWYQQALGQGPEFLTYFNYEAQPDKSGLPSDRFSAERPEGSISTLTIQRTEQRDSAMYRCASSGLAGEETQYFGPGTRLLVL.